This TCR beta chain came from a study of graft-versus-host responses after intestinal transplantation. Notes on the study in general: GvH clone levels peaked in circulation, and this peak was associated with early post-transplant HvG declines.

Profiled with immunoSEQ multiplex PCR; TCRdb holds only in-frame clones, not every one. This sample yields 93,000 or so clones, of which roughly 93% are seen a single time; 1.2% belongs to the top ten. The length of the CDR3 is 12 residues. Germline lookup yields CDR1 LNHDA and CDR2 SQIVND (reference sequence). Trimming pared 0 bases from V and 7 bases from J, leaving 4 bases between. With respect to this clone: What it recognizes is unknown.

The chain uses TRBV19 and TRBJ1-5, with unresolved D. This TCR was sampled from a human donor who received an intestinal transplant. Sequenced material: unstimulated CD8+ T cells sorted from spleen or lymph node cells, taken before intestinal transplant. For the CDR3, the DNA is TGTGCCAGTAGTATAGATTACCAGCCCCAGCATTTT. Its translation: CASSIDYQPQHF.